The rows below give T cell receptor beta chains drawn from one sample of a study of T cells after yellow fever vaccination. TCRdb re-analysed the 5' RACE reads in MiXCR, keeping a single row per CDR3 protein. The table has about 510,000 distinct CDR3 sequences, around a fifth seen once. Sequenced material: PBMCs, taken 21 days after the first yellow fever vaccination. The receptors were gathered from a man aged 18 to 29 who received the YFV17D yellow fever vaccine. CDR3s include the opening cysteine and the closing phenylalanine or tryptophan. A D gene is named only where the DNA matches it firmly. The size of a clone is reported for some rows only, either as once, few or many, or as a class for expanded clones.

CDR3 DNA | CDR3 protein | clone size | J gene | D gene | V gene
TGTGCCAGCAGCCCAACGACTAGCGGGGCGGAGACCCAGTACTTC | CASSPTTSGAETQYF | NA | TRBJ2-5 | TRBD2 | TRBV7-2
TGTGCCAGCAGTCTTGAGAAGGGGGCAGATCAGCCCCAGCATTTT | CASSLEKGADQPQHF | NA | TRBJ1-5 | TRBD1 | TRBV2
TGTGCCAGCAGCCCCGAGATAGGGGGCTACACCTTC | CASSPEIGGYTF | few | TRBJ1-2 | NA | TRBV6-5
TGTGCCAGCAGTTTGTTACAGGGGGGCTACGAGCAGTACTTC | CASSLLQGGYEQYF | NA | TRBJ2-7 | TRBD1 | TRBV12-3/TRBV12-4
TGTGCCAGCAGTTATACAGGGAGGAGAGAGACCCAGTACTTC | CASSYTGRRETQYF | NA | TRBJ2-5 | NA | TRBV6-2/TRBV6-3
TGTGCCACCTTACCCTCGGACAACAGGAATTCACCCCTCCACTTT | CATLPSDNRNSPLHF | NA | TRBJ1-6 | NA | TRBV6-1
TGCGCCAGCAGCTTTAGCGGGGGGACAGAGACCCAGTACTTC | CASSFSGGTETQYF | NA | TRBJ2-5 | TRBD2 | TRBV5-1
TGCGCCAGCAGCCAAGAAAGTCCTTCACCCCTCCACTTT | CASSQESPSPLHF | NA | TRBJ1-6 | NA | TRBV4-1
TGCGCCAGCAGCCAAGCTAGCGGGGGGGCCATAGGTGAGCAGTTCTTC | CASSQASGGAIGEQFF | many | TRBJ2-1 | TRBD2 | TRBV4-3
TGTGCCAGCAGCCCCGGACAGGGCCACACCGGGGAGCTGTTTTTT | CASSPGQGHTGELFF | NA | TRBJ2-2 | TRBD1 | TRBV5-5
TGTGCCAGCAGTTACTCATCGGCCGGCTCTGGAAACACCATATATTTT | CASSYSSAGSGNTIYF | NA | TRBJ1-3 | NA | TRBV6-5
TGTGCCAGCAGTTTAGGTGCAGGGGGCGGTGGAAACACCATATATTTT | CASSLGAGGGGNTIYF | NA | TRBJ1-3 | TRBD1 | TRBV28
TGTGCCAGCAGTGAAGCCCGACGGTTACGGGCGGACTATGGCTACACCTTC | CASSEARRLRADYGYTF | NA | TRBJ1-2 | NA | TRBV2
TGTGCCAGCAGCTATATAAAGAGGGGACAAGAGACCCAGTACTTC | CASSYIKRGQETQYF | NA | TRBJ2-5 | NA | TRBV7-9
TGTGCCAGCAGCCTCGACTTAGAAGTGACTGAAGCTTTCTTT | CASSLDLEVTEAFF | few | TRBJ1-1 | NA | TRBV7-9
TGCAGTGCTCCGACAGGGGTGAGCACAGATACGCAGTATTTT | CSAPTGVSTDTQYF | few | TRBJ2-3 | TRBD1 | TRBV20-1
TGCGCCAGCAGCTTGGATCTAAGGGGCGAAGCTTTCTTT | CASSLDLRGEAFF | few | TRBJ1-1 | NA | TRBV5-1
TGTGCCAGCAGCCAGCGACAGGCTAGCAGGAATGAGCAGTTCTTC | CASSQRQASRNEQFF | NA | TRBJ2-1 | NA | TRBV7-2
TGCGCCAGCAGCCAGTCGACTAGCGGCACGTGGGGTGAGACCCAGTACTTC | CASSQSTSGTWGETQYF | few | TRBJ2-5 | TRBD2 | TRBV4-3
TGTGCCAGCAGTTACTCGGGACAGGGAAACACTGAAGCTTTCTTT | CASSYSGQGNTEAFF | NA | TRBJ1-1 | TRBD1 | TRBV6-5
TGTGCCAGCAGTCTACTAGCGGGGGGTAGCTTATCGGATACGCAGTATTTT | CASSLLAGGSLSDTQYF | NA | TRBJ2-3 | TRBD2 | TRBV6-5
TGTGCCAGCAGTTACTCCCAGGGGGGAGGCTATGGCTACACCTTC | CASSYSQGGGYGYTF | few | TRBJ1-2 | TRBD1 | TRBV6-5
TGTGCCAGCAGGTTTGGGGGGCGGCAAGAGACCCAGTACTTC | CASRFGGRQETQYF | NA | TRBJ2-5 | NA | TRBV28
TGTGCCAGCAGCCGGGGATGGGGGGGGTCCTACAATGAGCAGTTCTTC | CASSRGWGGSYNEQFF | few | TRBJ2-1 | TRBD2 | TRBV4-2
TGTGCCAGCAGTTCCTCAATAAACACTGAAGCTTTCTTT | CASSSSINTEAFF | few | TRBJ1-1 | NA | TRBV12-3/TRBV12-4
TGTGCCATTCACGTCGGAGGCACCGGGGAGCTGTTTTTT | CAIHVGGTGELFF | NA | TRBJ2-2 | NA | TRBV19
TGTGCCAGCAGCCCAGAGCGGGCGGGCTATCAAGAGCAGTTCTTC | CASSPERAGYQEQFF | NA | TRBJ2-1 | NA | TRBV7-2
TGTGCCACCAGTAGACAGGGGGCGTTCCAAGAGACCCAGTACTTC | CATSRQGAFQETQYF | few | TRBJ2-5 | TRBD1 | TRBV15
TGTGCCAGCAGCCCCTGGGGCGGGGGGGCCTACGAGCAGTACTTC | CASSPWGGGAYEQYF | few | TRBJ2-7 | TRBD2 | TRBV9
TGTGCCAGCAGCTTAACTGGGCCGGGGACAGATACGCAGTATTTT | CASSLTGPGTDTQYF | few | TRBJ2-3 | NA | TRBV7-3
TGTGCCAGCAGTCCCGGGTCTGAAGCTTTCTTT | CASSPGSEAFF | NA | TRBJ1-1 | NA | TRBV12-3/TRBV12-4
TGCGCCAGCAGCCAAGATTTAACAGGACTAGCGGGGGTCACAGATACGCAGTATTTT | CASSQDLTGLAGVTDTQYF | few | TRBJ2-3 | TRBD2 | TRBV4-3
TGCAGTGCTAGAGATGTAGCGGGGGGGCTACTCAATACGCAGTATTTT | CSARDVAGGLLNTQYF | NA | TRBJ2-3 | TRBD2 | TRBV20-1
TGTGCCACCAGCCCGGACAGGGGGAAGGAGACCCAGTACTTC | CATSPDRGKETQYF | few | TRBJ2-5 | TRBD1 | TRBV15
TGTGCCAGCAGCTCCCCTGGGCAGCCCCAGCATTTT | CASSSPGQPQHF | NA | TRBJ1-5 | NA | TRBV5-4
TGTGCCAGCAGTCGGGACAGAACCTCTGGGGCCAACGTCCTGACTTTC | CASSRDRTSGANVLTF | few | TRBJ2-6 | TRBD1 | TRBV6-1
TGTGCCAGCACCGATGGCGGGACAGGAAACACCGGGGAGCTGTTTTTT | CASTDGGTGNTGELFF | few | TRBJ2-2 | TRBD1 | TRBV5-4
TGTGCCAGCAGCCCGATGGGCAGCGCCGATGAAAAACTGTTTTTT | CASSPMGSADEKLFF | NA | TRBJ1-4 | NA | TRBV7-2
TGTGCCAGCACCCAGGTCAGGAGCTATAATTCACCCCTCCACTTT | CASTQVRSYNSPLHF | NA | TRBJ1-6 | NA | TRBV28
TGCAGTGCTAGCTTGGCTGAAGCTTTCTTT | CSASLAEAFF | NA | TRBJ1-1 | NA | TRBV20-1
TGTGCCAGCAGTTCGGTTCATGGCGGGGAGCTGTTTTTT | CASSSVHGGELFF | few | TRBJ2-2 | NA | TRBV6-5
TGTGCCAGCAGCCGAACAGGGACAAACACTGAAGCTTTCTTT | CASSRTGTNTEAFF | many | TRBJ1-1 | NA | TRBV7-9
TGCAGTGCTCCGGGATCCCAGCATTTT | CSAPGSQHF | NA | TRBJ1-5 | NA | TRBV20-1
TGTGCCTCCTCGGCCGGTTCTAATATTGGTCAGCCCCAGCATTTT | CASSAGSNIGQPQHF | NA | TRBJ1-5 | NA | TRBV28
TGTGCCAGCAGCCCGGCCCACAGGGGCAATGGCTACACCTTC | CASSPAHRGNGYTF | NA | TRBJ1-2 | TRBD1 | TRBV7-3
TGTGCCAGCAGTTACGGTGGGGGGTGGGATGAGCAGTTCTTC | CASSYGGGWDEQFF | NA | TRBJ2-1 | NA | TRBV6-5
TGTGCCAGCAGCTTATTGATTAGGGGATGGGATGAGCAGTTCTTC | CASSLLIRGWDEQFF | many | TRBJ2-1 | NA | TRBV7-2
TGTGCCAGCAGCTTCGACAGGGCTGGCGACGAGCAGTACTTC | CASSFDRAGDEQYF | NA | TRBJ2-7 | TRBD1 | TRBV7-2
TGTGCCAGCACGAAAGGGATACGTGGCACTGAAGCTTTCTTT | CASTKGIRGTEAFF | few | TRBJ1-1 | NA | TRBV12-3/TRBV12-4
TGCGCCAGCAGTGTCTTCGCAACTAATGAAAAACTGTTTTTT | CASSVFATNEKLFF | NA | TRBJ1-4 | NA | TRBV10-2
TGCGCCAGCAGCTTGGGACCGGACATTCAGTACTTC | CASSLGPDIQYF | NA | TRBJ2-4 | NA | TRBV5-1
TGTGCCAGCAGCTTAGTCGGAGGTAAAGAGTATGGCTACACCTTC | CASSLVGGKEYGYTF | few | TRBJ1-2 | NA | TRBV7-2
TGTGCCAGCAGCTCCGAGGACAGGGGTGCTCGTAACACCATATATTTT | CASSSEDRGARNTIYF | few | TRBJ1-3 | TRBD1 | TRBV12-3/TRBV12-4
TGTGCCAGCAGCCCCAGGGAGGGGAAGGGTACGCAGTATTTT | CASSPREGKGTQYF | NA | TRBJ2-3 | TRBD2 | TRBV7-3
TGCGCCAGCAGCCTGCGCCAGGGTATCGCGGAGACCCAGTACTTC | CASSLRQGIAETQYF | NA | TRBJ2-5 | NA | TRBV4-3
TGTGCCAGCAGCCTCAGCCAGGTTACTAATGAAAAACTGTTTTTT | CASSLSQVTNEKLFF | NA | TRBJ1-4 | NA | TRBV7-2
TGTGCCAGCAGTTACGCGCACTTTAACACTGAAGCTTTCTTT | CASSYAHFNTEAFF | once | TRBJ1-1 | NA | TRBV6-2/TRBV6-3
TGTGCCAGCAGCTTGGGACAGCCTGGAAACACCATATATTTT | CASSLGQPGNTIYF | NA | TRBJ1-3 | NA | TRBV5-4
TGCAGCGGGCGGACCAACTACAGGGGACAAGAGACCCAGTACTTC | CSGRTNYRGQETQYF | NA | TRBJ2-5 | TRBD1 | TRBV29-1
TGTGCCAGCAGCGTAGGGCTTACCACAGATACGCAGTATTTT | CASSVGLTTDTQYF | once | TRBJ2-3 | NA | TRBV9